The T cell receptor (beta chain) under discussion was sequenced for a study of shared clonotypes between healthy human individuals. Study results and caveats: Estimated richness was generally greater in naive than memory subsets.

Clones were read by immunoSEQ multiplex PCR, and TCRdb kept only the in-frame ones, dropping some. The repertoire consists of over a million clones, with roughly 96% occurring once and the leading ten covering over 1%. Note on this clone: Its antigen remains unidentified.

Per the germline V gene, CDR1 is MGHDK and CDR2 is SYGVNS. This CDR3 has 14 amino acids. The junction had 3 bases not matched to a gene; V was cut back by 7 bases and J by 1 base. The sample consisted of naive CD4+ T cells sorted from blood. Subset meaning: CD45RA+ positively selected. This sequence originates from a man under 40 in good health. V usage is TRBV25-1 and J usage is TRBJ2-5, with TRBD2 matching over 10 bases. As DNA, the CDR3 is TGTGCCAGCACTCTAGCGGGAGTCCAAGAGACCCAGTACTTC. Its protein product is CASTLAGVQETQYF.